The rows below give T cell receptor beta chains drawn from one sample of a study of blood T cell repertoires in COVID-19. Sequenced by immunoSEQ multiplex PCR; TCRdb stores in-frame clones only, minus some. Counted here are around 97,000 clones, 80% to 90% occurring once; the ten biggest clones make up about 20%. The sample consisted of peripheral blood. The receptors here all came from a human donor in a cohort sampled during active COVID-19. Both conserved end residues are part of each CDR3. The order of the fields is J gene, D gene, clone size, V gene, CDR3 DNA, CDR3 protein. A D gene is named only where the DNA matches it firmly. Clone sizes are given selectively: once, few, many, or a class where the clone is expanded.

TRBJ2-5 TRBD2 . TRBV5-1 TGCGCCAGCAGCCCGTGGACTAGCGGGATCCAAGAGACCCAGTACTTC CASSPWTSGIQETQYF
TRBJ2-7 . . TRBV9 TGTGCCAGCAGCCCAACGGGGGGCACCTACGAGCAGTACTTC CASSPTGGTYEQYF
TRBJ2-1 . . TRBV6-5 TGTGCCAGCAGTTACTCCGGCGGTTCCTACAATGAGCAGTTCTTC CASSYSGGSYNEQFF
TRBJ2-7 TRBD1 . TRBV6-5 TGTGCCAGCAGCCCCGACAGGGGAACGTACGAGCAGTACTTC CASSPDRGTYEQYF
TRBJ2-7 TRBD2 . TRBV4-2 TGTGCCAGCAGCCAGGTACTAGCGGGGGACTCCTACGAGCAGTACTTC CASSQVLAGDSYEQYF
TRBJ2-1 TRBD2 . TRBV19 TGTGCCAGTAGTATAAGGTCTAGCGGGATCTACAATGAGCAGTTCTTC CASSIRSSGIYNEQFF
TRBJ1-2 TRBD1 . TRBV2 TGTGCCAGCCGGCTGGGGGGTGGGACAGCATATGGCTACACCTTC CASRLGGGTAYGYTF
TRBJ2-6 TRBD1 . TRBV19 TGTGCCAGTAGTCCTCAATTTGACAGGGGGGCTGGGGCCAACGTCCTGACTTTC CASSPQFDRGAGANVLTF
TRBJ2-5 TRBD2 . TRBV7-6 TGTGCCAGCAGCACGTTTTGGCGGGAGGTGGAGACCCAGTACTTC CASSTFWREVETQYF
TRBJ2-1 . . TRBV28 TGTGCCAGCAGTTTACGAGCCGGGAGCTCCTACAATGAGCAGTTCTTC CASSLRAGSSYNEQFF
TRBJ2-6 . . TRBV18 TGTGCCAGCTCACCGTCGGGGAACTCTGGGGCCAACGTCCTGACTTTC CASSPSGNSGANVLTF
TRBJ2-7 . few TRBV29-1 TGCAGCGTTGGGGGCACCTACGAGCAGTACTTC CSVGGTYEQYF
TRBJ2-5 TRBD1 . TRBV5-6 TGTGCCAGCAGCTTACCACAGGGGAGGACCCAGTACTTC CASSLPQGRTQYF